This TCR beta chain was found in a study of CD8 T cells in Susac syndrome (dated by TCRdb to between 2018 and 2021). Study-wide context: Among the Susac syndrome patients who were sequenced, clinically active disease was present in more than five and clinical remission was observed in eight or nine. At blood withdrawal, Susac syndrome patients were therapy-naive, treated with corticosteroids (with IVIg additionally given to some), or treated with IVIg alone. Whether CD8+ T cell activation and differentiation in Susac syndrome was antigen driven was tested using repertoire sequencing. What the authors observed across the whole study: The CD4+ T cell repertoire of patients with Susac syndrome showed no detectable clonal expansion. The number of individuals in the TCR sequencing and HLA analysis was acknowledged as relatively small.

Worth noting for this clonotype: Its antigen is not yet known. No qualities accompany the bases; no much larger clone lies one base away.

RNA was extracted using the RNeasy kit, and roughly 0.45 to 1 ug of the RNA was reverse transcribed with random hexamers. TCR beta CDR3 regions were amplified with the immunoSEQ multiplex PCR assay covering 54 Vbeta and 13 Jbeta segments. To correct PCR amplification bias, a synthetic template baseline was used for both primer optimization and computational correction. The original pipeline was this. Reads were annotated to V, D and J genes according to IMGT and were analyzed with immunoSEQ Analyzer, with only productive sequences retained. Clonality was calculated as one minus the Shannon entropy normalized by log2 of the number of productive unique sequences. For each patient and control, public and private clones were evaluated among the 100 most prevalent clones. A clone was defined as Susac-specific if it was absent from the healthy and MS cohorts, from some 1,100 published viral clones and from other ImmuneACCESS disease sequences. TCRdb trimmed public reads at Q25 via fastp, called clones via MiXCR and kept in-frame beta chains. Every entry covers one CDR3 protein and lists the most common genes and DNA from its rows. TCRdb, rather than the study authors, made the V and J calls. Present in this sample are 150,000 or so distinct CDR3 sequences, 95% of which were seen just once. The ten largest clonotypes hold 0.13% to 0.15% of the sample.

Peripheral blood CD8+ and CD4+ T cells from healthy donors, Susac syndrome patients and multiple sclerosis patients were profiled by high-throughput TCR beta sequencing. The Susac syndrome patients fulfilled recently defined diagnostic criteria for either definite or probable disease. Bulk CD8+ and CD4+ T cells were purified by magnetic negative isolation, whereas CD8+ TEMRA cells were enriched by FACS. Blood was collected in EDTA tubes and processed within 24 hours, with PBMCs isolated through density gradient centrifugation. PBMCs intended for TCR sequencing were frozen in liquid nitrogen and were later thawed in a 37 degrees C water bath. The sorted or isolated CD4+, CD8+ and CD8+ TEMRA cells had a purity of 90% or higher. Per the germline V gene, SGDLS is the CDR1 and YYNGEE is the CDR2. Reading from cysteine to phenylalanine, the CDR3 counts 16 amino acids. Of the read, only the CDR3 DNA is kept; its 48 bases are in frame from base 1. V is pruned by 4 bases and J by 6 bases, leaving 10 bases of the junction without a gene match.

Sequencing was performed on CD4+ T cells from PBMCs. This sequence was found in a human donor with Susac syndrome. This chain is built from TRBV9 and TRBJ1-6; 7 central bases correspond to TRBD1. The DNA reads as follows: TGTGCCAGCAGCCCCCACGCGGGACAGATTAATTCACCCCTCCACTTT. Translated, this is CASSPHAGQINSPLHF.